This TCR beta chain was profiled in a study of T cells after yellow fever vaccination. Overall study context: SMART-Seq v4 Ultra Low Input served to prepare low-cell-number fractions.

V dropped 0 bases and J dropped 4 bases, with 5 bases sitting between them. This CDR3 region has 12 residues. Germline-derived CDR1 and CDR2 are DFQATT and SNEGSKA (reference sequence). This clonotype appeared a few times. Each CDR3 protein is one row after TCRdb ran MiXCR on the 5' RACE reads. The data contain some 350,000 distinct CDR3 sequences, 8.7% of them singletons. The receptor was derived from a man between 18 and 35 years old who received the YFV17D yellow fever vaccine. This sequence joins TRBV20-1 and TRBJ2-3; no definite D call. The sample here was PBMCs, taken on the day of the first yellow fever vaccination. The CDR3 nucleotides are TGCAGTGCTAGAGATCCATCAGATACGCAGTATTTT. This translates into CSARDPSDTQYF.